These 26 T cell receptor beta chains originate from one sample sequenced in a study of beta chain features in type 1 diabetes. Study-wide points: TCRB CDR3s were moderately but significantly shorter in Type 1 diabetes patients in all four CD4+ subsets.

Sequenced material consisted of expressed TCRB transcripts (all of the isolated RNA was reverse transcribed). The repertoire was sequenced with immunoSEQ multiplex PCR; TCRdb's copy has only in-frame clones and lacks some. This table has about 650,000 clones, around 11% appearing once. Their recognized antigens are unknown. The sample taken for sequencing was naive CD4+ T cells from blood. These receptors were taken from a man aged 25-40 years with type 1 diabetes.

Only a few counts were recorded for this clone. The chain joins TRBV5-1 to TRBJ1-4; TRBD1 might be the D (6 bases). This CDR3 is 15 amino acids long. The V and J ends lost 3 bases and 0 bases respectively, with 9 bases between them. The germline V gene has CDR1 SGHRS and CDR2 YFSETQ. The CDR3 spells CASSSDRSTNEKLFF. The DNA of the CDR3 is TGCGCCAGCAGCTCGGACAGATCAACTAATGAAAAACTGTTTTTT.

The chain is built from TRBV13 and TRBJ1-6; 8 bases fit TRBD1. CDR3 length: 14 residues. V trimming: 5 bases; J trimming: 8 bases; junction bases outside the gene matches: 5. Germline-derived CDR1 and CDR2 are PRHDT and FYEKMQ (reference sequence). CDR3 bases: TGTGCCAGCAGCCAGAGGACAGGGTATTCACCCCTCCACTTT. Encoded protein: CASSQRTGYSPLHF.

Notes on this clone: The junction departs from the called germline gene at one end, perhaps through a read error. V usage is TRBV5-1 and J usage is TRBJ2-5, with TRBD2 matching 11 bases. This CDR3 has 17 residues. CDR1 SGHRS and CDR2 YFSETQ come from the germline V gene. The CDR3 spells CASSASSGGPPQQTQYF. The CDR3 DNA reads TGCGCCAGCAGCGCGTCTAGCGGGGGGCCTCCCCAACAGACCCAGTACTTC.

The CDR3 nucleotides are TGTGCCACCAGCAGAGATCGGCAGACCCAAACCTCCACAGATACGCAGTATTTT. It codes for CATSRDRQTQTSTDTQYF. This sequence joins TRBV15 and TRBJ2-3, with D hard to call. Per the germline V gene, CDR1 is LNHNV and CDR2 is YYDKDF (reference sequence). The CDR3 covers 18 residues. V was shortened by 0 bases and J by 2 bases, with 18 bases between the two germline ends.

This clone turned up a few times. The CDR3 loop reads CASSQDVQAAYNEQFF. CDR3 in DNA: TGTGCCAGCAGCCAAGATGTGCAGGCGGCGTACAATGAGCAGTTCTTC. This rearrangement joins TRBV4-2 to TRBJ2-1; D is uncertain. The ends were cut back, 0 bases at V and 4 bases at J, with 13 bases in the middle. This CDR3 region has 16 residues. Looked up from germline, CDR1 is LGHNA and CDR2 is YNFKEQ.

This clone showed up just a few times. The V call is TRBV7-2, the J call TRBJ2-7; D gene uncertain. Trimming pared 5 bases from V and 5 bases from J, leaving 10 bases between. The CDR3 is 12 residues long. Germline CDR1 and CDR2: SGHTA and FQGNSA. The CDR3 reads CASSHTDHEQYF. DNA for the CDR3: TGTGCCAGCAGCCATACAGACCACGAGCAGTACTTC.

The chain has TRBV18 and TRBJ1-1; D is unresolved. Trimming left V 2 bases short and J 4 bases short, with 11 bases between. The CDR3 covers 14 residues. Germline V gene data show CDR1 as KGHSH and CDR2 as LQKENI. The CDR3 DNA sequence: TGTGCCAGCTCACCAGGGGATTCCGGCACTGAAGCTTTCTTT. This translates into CASSPGDSGTEAFF.

This clone was found a few times. The CDR3 DNA is TGTGCCAGCAGTGAAGGGTCGCCTTTCAGCTCTGGAAACACCATATATTTT. As protein: CASSEGSPFSSGNTIYF. The chain joins TRBV2 to TRBJ1-3, with D unclear. V was cut by 1 base and J by 0 bases, with 13 bases left in between. CDR3 length equals 17 residues. Germline CDR1 and CDR2: SNHLY and FYNNEI.

This chain uses TRBV5-1 with TRBJ2-7; D is unresolved. Per germline, CDR1 SGHRS and CDR2 YFSETQ. The CDR3 has 14 amino acids. V lost 2 bases to trimming and J lost 2 bases, with 11 bases between them. CDR3: CASSLRTDTYEQYF. The CDR3 DNA follows: TGCGCCAGCAGCTTACGGACGGATACCTACGAGCAGTACTTC.

The rearrangement uses TRBV19 and TRBJ1-2; a weak D match, TRBD1 (6 bases). CDR1 is LNHDA and CDR2 is SQIVND in the germline V gene (reference sequence). Trimming pared 5 bases from V and 6 bases from J, leaving 19 bases between. This CDR3 is 15 amino acids long. The CDR3 DNA is TGTGCCAGTAGTGAATATACAGGGCAGGTGGATGGCTACACCTTC. Translating it yields CASSEYTGQVDGYTF.

The V gene is TRBV18, the J gene TRBJ1-2; D is ambiguous. The CDR3 consists of 13 residues. Germline V gene data show CDR1 as KGHSH and CDR2 as LQKENI. V lost 6 bases, J lost 7 bases, and 15 bases lay in between. The CDR3 spells CASSTDIRGGYTF. CDR3 nucleotide sequence: TGTGCCAGCTCCACTGACATTCGGGGTGGCTACACCTTC.

The chain uses TRBV7-2 and TRBJ1-4, with TRBD1 as a possible D gene (6 bases). V gave up 2 bases and J gave up 0 bases, with 7 bases separating them. The CDR3 covers 15 residues. Germline CDR1 SGHTA, CDR2 FQGNSA. CDR3 loop: CASSLRQATNEKLFF. DNA of the CDR3: TGTGCCAGCAGCTTAAGACAGGCAACTAATGAAAAACTGTTTTTT.

This clone was recorded a few times. Other DNA sequences in this specimen translate into the identical CDR3. The J gene is TRBJ2-5, the V gene TRBV29-1; tentative D call: TRBD1 (5 bases). The germline gives CDR1 SQVTM, CDR2 ANQGSEA. The CDR3 covers 12 residues. The V gene lost 3 bases and the J gene lost 2 bases, with 7 bases spanning the gap. The CDR3 DNA reads TGCAGCGTTGATAGGGGACAAGAGACCCAGTACTTC. It encodes CSVDRGQETQYF.

This clone was recorded a few times. The V gene is TRBV7-9, the J gene TRBJ2-1; D remains unclear. This CDR3 has 13 residues. V lost 5 bases, J lost 5 bases, and 10 bases lay in between. Germline V gene sequence: CDR1 SEHNR, CDR2 FQNEAQ (reference sequence). The CDR3 here is CASSGLRHNEQFF. The CDR3 DNA reads as TGTGCCAGCAGCGGGCTAAGGCACAATGAGCAGTTCTTC.

This clone was counted only a few times. The V call is TRBV5-1, the J call TRBJ2-5, with D unresolved. CDR3 length: 14 residues. V lost 0 bases to trimming and J lost 2 bases, with 8 bases between them. Germline loops: CDR1 SGHRS, CDR2 YFSETQ. CDR3 in amino acids: CASSLDRLQETQYF. CDR3 coding DNA: TGCGCCAGCAGCTTGGACAGACTTCAAGAGACCCAGTACTTC.

There are a few counts of this clone. V and J are TRBV29-1 and TRBJ1-3; D not certain. CDR1 and CDR2 (germline): SQVTM, ANQGSEA. V lost 7 bases and J 3 bases, leaving 13 bases between the germline ends. This CDR3 has 13 amino acids. CDR3 sequence reads: CSAVTTNGNTIYF. CDR3 sequence (DNA): TGCAGCGCTGTCACGACTAATGGAAACACCATATATTTT.

This clone was detected only a few times. V and J are TRBV9 and TRBJ1-6; D remains ambiguous. V was trimmed by 1 base and J by 3 bases, leaving 11 bases between them. CDR3 length: 16 residues. The germline CDR1 and CDR2 sequences are SGDLS and YYNGEE. Here the CDR3 reads CASSVRAGRYNSPLHF. The DNA of the CDR3 is TGTGCCAGCAGCGTAAGGGCAGGCCGCTATAATTCACCCCTCCACTTT.

This clone was seen only a few times. The chain links TRBV29-1 to TRBJ1-1; D gene uncertain. The CDR3 runs 13 residues. Germline V gene data show CDR1 as SQVTM and CDR2 as ANQGSEA. With 7 bases removed from V and 2 bases from J, the gap between germline ends came to 14 bases. The chain's CDR3 is CSAVRALNTEAFF. DNA of the CDR3: TGCAGCGCTGTCCGGGCTCTTAACACTGAAGCTTTCTTT.

The V and J genes are TRBV6-5 and TRBJ1-5; 7 bases match TRBD1. Per the germline V gene, CDR1 is MNHEY and CDR2 is SVGAGI. The CDR3 is made up of 13 amino acids. Germline trimming cut 6 bases from V and 9 bases from J; bases unmatched to any gene: 8. This CDR3 is CASSRQGVMPQHF. The DNA for the CDR3 is TGTGCCAGCAGCCGACAGGGAGTCATGCCCCAGCATTTT.

The V gene is TRBV28, the J gene TRBJ1-2, with D perhaps matching TRBD1 (5 bases). V lost 3 bases and J 8 bases, leaving 13 bases between the germline ends. CDR1 and CDR2 (germline): MDHEN, SYDVKM. The CDR3 has 13 amino acids. For the CDR3, the DNA is TGTGCCAGCAGTTTCCTTTCCAGGGAGGGCTACACCTTC. It is translated as CASSFLSREGYTF.

This chain connects TRBV7-9 to TRBJ1-5, with TRBD1 matching 9 bases. From germline, CDR1 is SEHNR and CDR2 FQNEAQ (reference sequence). V lost 5 bases and J lost 0; bases outside the gene matches: 5. CDR3 length equals 16 residues. The CDR3 DNA is TGTGCCAGCAGCGTCACAGGGGGCGATAGCAATCAGCCCCAGCATTTT. Residues: CASSVTGGDSNQPQHF.

The CDR3 DNA is TGTGCCTGGGCCGGACAGGGCAATCAGCCCCAGCATTTT. Protein sequence: CAWAGQGNQPQHF. The rearrangement joins TRBV30 to TRBJ1-5; 7 nucleotides align to TRBD1. Germline loops: CDR1 GTSNPN, CDR2 SVGIG (reference sequence). The CDR3 runs 13 residues. V was pared by 5 bases and J by 2 bases, with 3 bases of the junction left unmatched.

This chain connects TRBV30 to TRBJ1-2; D call uncertain. CDR3 length: 10 residues. Trimming took 7 bases from V and 9 from J, leaving 12 bases between them. From germline, CDR1 is GTSNPN and CDR2 SVGIG (reference sequence). This CDR3 reads CASGIGSYTF. The CDR3 coding sequence is TGTGCCTCGGGGATCGGGAGCTACACCTTC.

CDR3 loop: CASSPGQSTYNEQFF. For the CDR3, the DNA is TGTGCCAGCAGCCCCGGACAGTCTACTTACAATGAGCAGTTCTTC. The chain couples TRBV11-3 to TRBJ2-1; D perhaps matches TRBD1 (6 bases). The V gene's germline CDR1 is SGHNT and CDR2 YENEEA. V gave up 5 bases and J gave up 4 bases, with 15 bases separating them. The CDR3 runs 15 residues.

The V gene is TRBV9, the J gene TRBJ2-5, with D possibly called TRBD1 or TRBD2 (6 bases each). CDR1 is SGDLS and CDR2 is YYNGEE in the germline V gene. V was shortened by 3 bases and J by 5 bases, with 20 bases between the two germline ends. The CDR3 covers 16 residues. The CDR3 sequence: CASSARSSGALETQYF. The DNA for the CDR3 is TGTGCCAGCAGCGCGAGGAGCTCGGGGGCTCTGGAGACCCAGTACTTC.

This clone was seen more than once but under ten times. The chain joins TRBV29-1 to TRBJ1-1; D unresolved. V lost 4 bases to trimming and J lost 4 bases, with 10 bases between them. Germline V CDR1 and CDR2: SQVTM, ANQGSEA. The CDR3 loop spans 12 amino acids. The CDR3 reads CSVVPAGTEAFF. As DNA, the CDR3 is TGCAGCGTTGTACCCGCGGGCACTGAAGCTTTCTTT. The entire variable domain, with the rest obtained from reference TRBV29-1 and TRBJ1-1, is as follows: SAVISQKPSRDICQRGTSLTIQCQVDSQVTMMFWYRQQPGQSLTLIATANQGSEATYESGFVIDKFPISRPNLTFSTLTVSNMSPEDSSIYLCSVVPAGTEAFFGQGTRLTVV.